The 10 T cell receptor beta chains reported below all come from one sample, sequenced in a study of T cell responses to AZD1222 COVID-19 vaccine. Profiled with immunoSEQ multiplex PCR; TCRdb holds only in-frame clones, not every one. Here the sample spans approximately 92,000 clones, 87% being singletons. Sequencing used peripheral blood, obtained on day 0 of AZD1222 vaccination. These receptor sequences come from an adult in good health.

This chain connects TRBV5-4 to TRBJ1-1; tentatively, D is TRBD1 (5 bases). CDR3 length: 15 residues. V was shortened by 0 bases and J by 4 bases, with 13 bases between the two germline ends. CDR1 is SGHNT, CDR2 YYREEE, per germline (reference sequence). DNA of the CDR3: TGTGCCAGCAGCTTGGATCCAGGGAGAGGCACTGAAGCTTTCTTT. The encoded protein is CASSLDPGRGTEAFF.

The rearrangement uses TRBV6-2 or TRBV6-3 and TRBJ2-4; no clear D. The V gene's germline CDR1 is MNHEY and CDR2 SVGEGT. The CDR3 length is 14 residues. With 5 bases removed from V and 0 bases from J, the gap between germline ends came to 8 bases. CDR3 nucleotide sequence: TGTGCCAGCAGTCCCGCAGGAGCCAAAAACATTCAGTACTTC. Its protein is CASSPAGAKNIQYF.

The chain has TRBV2 and TRBJ2-2, with unresolved D. The CDR3 contains 12 residues. Germline-derived CDR1 and CDR2 are SNHLY and FYNNEI. V gave up 7 bases and J gave up 0 bases, with 3 bases separating them. CDR3 nucleotides: TGTGCCAGCAAAGCGAACACCGGGGAGCTGTTTTTT. Its protein product is CASKANTGELFF.

V gene TRBV4-2 combines with J gene TRBJ1-1; TRBD1 aligns across 8 bases. V shed 0 bases and J 5 bases; nucleotides not matched to a gene: 8. Germline values: CDR1 LGHNA, CDR2 YNFKEQ. The CDR3 has 16 amino acids. For the CDR3, the DNA is TGTGCCAGCAGCCAAGATCTCGGACAGGGTAAGACTGAAGCTTTCTTT. Protein: CASSQDLGQGKTEAFF.

The chain is built from TRBV4-3 and TRBJ2-5; TRBD2 matches at 11 bases. The V gene's germline CDR1 is LGHNA and CDR2 YSLEER. Trimming cost V 0 bases and J 1 base; bases outside gene matches: 7. This CDR3 is 18 amino acids long. CDR3 protein: CASSQEISSGRPQETQYF. The CDR3 coding sequence is TGCGCCAGCAGCCAAGAGATCTCTAGCGGGAGGCCCCAAGAGACCCAGTACTTC.

The genes are TRBV5-4 and TRBJ2-2; TRBD2 agrees at 12 bases. The CDR3 covers 16 residues. V lost 3 bases and J lost 4; bases outside the gene matches: 4. Germline CDR1 reads SGHNT; CDR2 reads YYREEE (reference sequence). CDR3 protein: CASSSLAGGSTGELFF. In DNA form, the CDR3 reads TGTGCCAGCAGCTCTCTAGCGGGGGGGAGCACCGGGGAGCTGTTTTTT.

This clone has just one count. For the CDR3, the DNA is TGTGCCAGCAGCCAAGAGACCCAGTACTTC. This gives the protein CASSQETQYF. The chain links TRBV3-1 (or the pseudogene TRBV3-2) to TRBJ2-5, with D unresolved. CDR1 is LGHDT and CDR2 is YNNKEL in the germline V gene (reference sequence). The ends were cut back, 0 bases at V and 7 bases at J, with 0 bases in the middle. The CDR3 is 10 residues long.

This chain uses TRBV3-1 (or the pseudogene TRBV3-2) with TRBJ1-2; D unclear. Germline loops: CDR1 LGHDT, CDR2 YNNKEL (reference sequence). CDR3 size: 12 residues. V was pared by 4 bases and J by 1 base, with 4 bases between. The CDR3 here is CASSRDNYGYTF. CDR3 DNA: TGTGCCAGCAGCCGTGATAACTATGGCTACACCTTC.

The chain combines TRBV24-1 with TRBJ2-1, with a possible D match to TRBD2 (7 bases). In germline, CDR1 is KGHDR, CDR2 SFDVKD. Between the trimmed V and J ends, which lost 10 bases and 6 bases, there was a span of 18 bases. The CDR3 extends over 14 amino acids. The CDR3, as DNA: TGTGCCACAGCGTCCCGGGGGGCCATCAATGAGCAGTTCTTC. Its translation: CATASRGAINEQFF.

This chain uses TRBV11-2 with TRBJ2-2; 8 bases are a match to TRBD2. The CDR3 has 16 amino acids. From germline, CDR1 is SGHAT and CDR2 FQNNGV. With V trimmed by 5 bases and J by 3 bases, 8 bases remained unmatched. CDR3 amino acids: CASSPIAGRDTGELFF. Here the CDR3 DNA reads TGTGCCAGCAGCCCCATAGCGGGACGGGACACCGGGGAGCTGTTTTTT.